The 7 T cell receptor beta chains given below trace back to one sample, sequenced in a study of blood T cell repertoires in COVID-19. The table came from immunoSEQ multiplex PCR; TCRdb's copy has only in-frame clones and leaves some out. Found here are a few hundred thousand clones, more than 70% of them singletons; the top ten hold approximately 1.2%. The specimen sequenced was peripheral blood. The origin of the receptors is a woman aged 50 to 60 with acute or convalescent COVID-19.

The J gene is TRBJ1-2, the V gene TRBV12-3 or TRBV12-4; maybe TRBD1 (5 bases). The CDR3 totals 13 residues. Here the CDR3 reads CAGGGAGNYGYTF. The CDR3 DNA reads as TGTGCTGGGGGAGGGGCCGGAAACTATGGCTACACCTTC.

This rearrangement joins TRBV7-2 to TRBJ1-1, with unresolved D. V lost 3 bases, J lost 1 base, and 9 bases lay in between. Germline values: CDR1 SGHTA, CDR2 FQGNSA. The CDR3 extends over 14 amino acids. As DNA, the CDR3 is TGTGCCAGCAGCTTTCAACCAGGGAACACTGAAGCTTTCTTT. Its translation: CASSFQPGNTEAFF.

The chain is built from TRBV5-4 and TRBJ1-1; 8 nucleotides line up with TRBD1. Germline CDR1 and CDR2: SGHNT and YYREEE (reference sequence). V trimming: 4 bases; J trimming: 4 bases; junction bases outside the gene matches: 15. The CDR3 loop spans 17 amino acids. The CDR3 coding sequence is TGTGCCAGCAGCCCTTTTACTTCAGGGGGCGGGGGCACTGAAGCTTTCTTT. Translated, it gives CASSPFTSGGGGTEAFF.

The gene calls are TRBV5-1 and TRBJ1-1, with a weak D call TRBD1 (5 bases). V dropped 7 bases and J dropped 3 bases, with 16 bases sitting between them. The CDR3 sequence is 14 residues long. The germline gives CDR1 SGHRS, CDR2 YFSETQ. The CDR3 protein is CASRWTAGDTEAFF. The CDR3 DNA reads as TGCGCCAGCCGCTGGACGGCGGGGGACACTGAAGCTTTCTTT.

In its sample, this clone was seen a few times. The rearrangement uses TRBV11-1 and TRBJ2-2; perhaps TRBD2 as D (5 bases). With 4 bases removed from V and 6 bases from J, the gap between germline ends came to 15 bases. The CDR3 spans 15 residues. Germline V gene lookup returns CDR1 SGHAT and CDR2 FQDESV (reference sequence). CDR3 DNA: TGTGCCAGCAGCTCGGCAGGACTGTATTCCGGGGAGCTGTTTTTT. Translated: CASSSAGLYSGELFF.

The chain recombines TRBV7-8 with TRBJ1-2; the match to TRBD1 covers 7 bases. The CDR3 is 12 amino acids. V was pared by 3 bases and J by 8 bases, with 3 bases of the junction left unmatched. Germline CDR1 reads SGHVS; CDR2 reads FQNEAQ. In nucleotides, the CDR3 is TGTGCCAGCAGCTTCTCAGGGGGAGGCTACACCTTC. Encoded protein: CASSFSGGGYTF.

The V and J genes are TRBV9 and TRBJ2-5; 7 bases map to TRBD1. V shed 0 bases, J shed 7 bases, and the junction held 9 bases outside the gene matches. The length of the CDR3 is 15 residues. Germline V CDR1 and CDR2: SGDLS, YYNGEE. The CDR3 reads CASSVEGTVLGTQYF. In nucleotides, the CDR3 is TGTGCCAGCAGCGTAGAAGGGACAGTTTTAGGGACCCAGTACTTC.